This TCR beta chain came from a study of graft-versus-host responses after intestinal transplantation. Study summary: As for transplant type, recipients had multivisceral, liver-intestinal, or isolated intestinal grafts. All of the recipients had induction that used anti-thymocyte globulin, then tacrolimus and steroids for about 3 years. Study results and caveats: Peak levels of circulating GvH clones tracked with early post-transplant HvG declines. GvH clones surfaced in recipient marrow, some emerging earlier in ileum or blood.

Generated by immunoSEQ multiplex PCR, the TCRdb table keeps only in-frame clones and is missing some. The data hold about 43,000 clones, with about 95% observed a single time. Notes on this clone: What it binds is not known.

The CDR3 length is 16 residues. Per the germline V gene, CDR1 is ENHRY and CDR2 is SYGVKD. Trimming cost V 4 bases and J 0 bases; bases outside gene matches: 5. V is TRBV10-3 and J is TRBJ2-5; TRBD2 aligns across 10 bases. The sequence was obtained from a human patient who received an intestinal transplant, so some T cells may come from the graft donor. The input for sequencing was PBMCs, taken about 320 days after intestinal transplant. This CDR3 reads CAISGGLAGDQETQYF. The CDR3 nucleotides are TGTGCCATCAGTGGTGGGCTAGCGGGAGACCAAGAGACCCAGTACTTC.